The rows below give T cell receptor beta chains drawn from one sample of a study of blood T cell repertoires in COVID-19. Using immunoSEQ multiplex PCR, the repertoire was profiled, and TCRdb retains in-frame clones only, with some absent. The sample lists 200,000 or so clones, roughly four fifths occurring once. The specimen was peripheral blood. The receptors were gathered from an elderly woman with COVID-19, enrolled during active disease. CDR3s include the opening cysteine and the closing phenylalanine or tryptophan. A D gene is named only where the DNA matches it firmly. Size is omitted from some rows. Given values are once, few, many or a class for expanded clones.

clone_size j_call d_call v_call cdr3_aa cdr3_nt
- TRBJ2-2 - TRBV5-1 CASGAGNTGELFF TGCGCCAGCGGAGCGGGGAACACCGGGGAGCTGTTTTTT
- TRBJ2-5 TRBD2 TRBV9 CASSISTSGQETQYF TGTGCCAGCAGCATTTCGACTAGCGGGCAAGAGACCCAGTACTTC
- TRBJ2-5 - TRBV11-2 CASSLAGIQETQYF TGTGCCAGCAGCTTAGCCGGGATTCAAGAGACCCAGTACTTC
once TRBJ2-5 - TRBV5-4 CASSLDYGGGTGKTQYF TGTGCCAGCAGCTTGGACTATGGCGGGGGCACCGGGAAGACCCAGTACTTC
- TRBJ1-5 - TRBV15 CATSRGQTYSNQPQHF TGTGCCACCAGCAGAGGACAGACTTATAGCAATCAGCCCCAGCATTTT
once TRBJ1-3 TRBD1 TRBV14 CASSRTGAGNTIYF TGTGCCAGCAGCCGGACAGGGGCTGGAAACACCATATATTTT
- TRBJ1-4 - TRBV6-5 CASSYGGKLFF TGTGCCAGCAGTTACGGCGGAAAACTGTTTTTT
- TRBJ2-6 - TRBV5-1 CASSEGSFSGANVLTF TGCGCCAGCAGCGAGGGTTCCTTCTCTGGGGCCAACGTCCTGACTTTC
- TRBJ1-1 - TRBV21-1 CASSGPWKAFF TGTGCCAGCAGCGGGCCGTGGAAAGCTTTCTTT
once TRBJ2-3 TRBD2 TRBV15 CATSRGGLAGVASTDTQYF TGTGCCACCAGCAGAGGTGGTCTAGCGGGAGTTGCGAGCACAGATACGCAGTATTTT
- TRBJ2-3 TRBD2 TRBV7-9 CASSSIAGGGTDTQYF TGTGCCAGCAGCTCCATAGCGGGAGGGGGAACAGATACGCAGTATTTT
- TRBJ2-2 TRBD1 TRBV2 CASRGTGSELFF TGTGCCAGCAGGGGGACAGGGTCAGAGCTGTTTTTT
- TRBJ2-7 TRBD2 TRBV5-1 CASATSGNYEQYF TGCGCCAGCGCCACTAGCGGGAACTACGAGCAGTACTTC
- TRBJ2-3 TRBD2 TRBV7-8 CASSLRTSGDYGGDTQYF TGTGCCAGCAGCTTAAGGACTAGCGGGGATTATGGGGGGGATACGCAGTATTTT
once TRBJ1-2 - TRBV2 CASKWTEEIFYGYTF TGTGCCAGCAAGTGGACAGAAGAAATTTTCTATGGCTACACCTTC
- TRBJ2-1 - TRBV2 CASRDDRDLYYNEQFF TGTGCCAGCAGGGACGACAGAGATCTTTACTACAATGAGCAGTTCTTC
- TRBJ2-3 - TRBV6-5 CASIATLQFDTQYF TGTGCCAGCATCGCTACACTACAATTTGATACGCAGTATTTT
- TRBJ1-1 TRBD1 TRBV19 CASSTQGQGLFMNTEAFF TGTGCCAGTAGTACCCAAGGACAGGGCCTCTTCATGAACACTGAAGCTTTCTTT
- TRBJ1-1 - TRBV5-5 CASSPYGVERTEAFF TGTGCCAGCAGCCCGTACGGGGTGGAAAGGACTGAAGCTTTCTTT
- TRBJ1-1 TRBD1 TRBV30 CAWSRTGAGGTEAFF TGTGCCTGGAGTCGGACAGGGGCCGGGGGCACTGAAGCTTTCTTT
few TRBJ1-5 - TRBV27 CASSSQGSTHQPQHF TGTGCCAGCAGTTCGCAGGGTTCAACCCATCAGCCCCAGCATTTT
- TRBJ2-7 - TRBV7-9 CASSLGGHVAEQYF TGTGCCAGCAGCTTAGGCGGCCATGTCGCCGAGCAGTACTTC
- TRBJ2-7 TRBD2 TRBV2 CASTIQLAGFDEQYF TGTGCCAGCACTATTCAACTAGCGGGATTCGACGAGCAGTACTTC
once TRBJ1-3 - TRBV19 CASSPRGLGGNTIYF TGTGCCAGTTCGCCTCGGGGGTTAGGTGGAAACACCATATATTTT
- TRBJ2-3 - TRBV18 CASSLSGLTDTQYF TGTGCCAGCTCTCTCAGCGGGCTCACAGATACGCAGTATTTT
- TRBJ1-2 - TRBV29-1 CSVQDSPNYGYTF TGCAGCGTACAGGACAGCCCTAACTATGGCTACACCTTC
- TRBJ2-1 TRBD2 TRBV4-2 CASSQVAGIDNEQFF TGTGCCAGCAGCCAGGTAGCGGGAATAGATAATGAGCAGTTCTTC
few TRBJ2-7 - TRBV28 CASRSTGEGTYEQYF TGTGCCAGCAGGTCGACAGGGGAGGGAACCTACGAGCAGTACTTC
- TRBJ1-2 - TRBV6-6 CASSPSQGSYGYTF TGTGCCAGCAGCCCCAGCCAGGGTAGCTATGGCTACACCTTC
few TRBJ2-2 TRBD1 TRBV5-1 CASRQQTGAGELFF TGCGCCAGCAGGCAACAAACAGGGGCCGGGGAGCTGTTTTTT
- TRBJ1-4 - TRBV27 CASSLGTNNEKLFF TGTGCCAGCAGTTTAGGGACAAACAATGAAAAACTGTTTTTT
- TRBJ2-2 TRBD2 TRBV6-5 CASSYWASGSGGELFF TGTGCCAGCAGTTACTGGGCTAGCGGGAGTGGCGGGGAGCTGTTTTTT
- TRBJ1-3 - TRBV6-1 CASSEPVSGNTIYF TGTGCCAGCAGTGAACCGGTCTCTGGAAACACCATATATTTT
- TRBJ2-2 TRBD1 TRBV5-6 CASSRTGVNTGELFF TGTGCCAGCAGCAGGACAGGGGTAAACACCGGGGAGCTGTTTTTT
few TRBJ2-7 - TRBV4-3 CASSQDPTGSYEQYF TGCGCCAGCAGCCAAGATCCCACAGGCTCCTACGAGCAGTACTTC
- TRBJ1-1 - TRBV2 CATRTANTEAFF TGTGCCACCCGGACAGCGAACACTGAAGCTTTCTTT
- TRBJ2-5 - TRBV7-8 CASSLLRLHQETQYF TGTGCCAGCAGCTTATTGAGGCTTCACCAAGAGACCCAGTACTTC
- TRBJ2-2 - TRBV29-1 CSVRGNMNTGELFF TGCAGCGTTCGCGGGAACATGAACACCGGGGAGCTGTTTTTT
- TRBJ1-2 TRBD1 TRBV30 CAWSGQGGGYTF TGTGCCTGGAGTGGACAGGGGGGTGGCTACACCTTC
- TRBJ1-2 TRBD1 TRBV4-1 CASSQVGTHGAHRGANYGYTF TGCGCCAGCAGCCAAGTTGGGACCCATGGTGCCCACAGGGGAGCTAACTATGGCTACACCTTC
- TRBJ2-7 TRBD1 TRBV5-1 CASSFGQGAQQYF TGCGCCAGCAGCTTTGGGCAGGGGGCGCAGCAGTACTTC
- TRBJ1-1 - TRBV5-1 CASSPETGRSEAFF TGCGCCAGCAGCCCCGAGACCGGGAGAAGTGAAGCTTTCTTT
- TRBJ2-5 - TRBV28 CASSSQSTSYQETQYF TGTGCCAGCAGTTCCCAATCAACTAGTTATCAAGAGACCCAGTACTTC
- TRBJ2-1 TRBD1 TRBV2 CASSWGQGGNEQFF TGTGCCAGCAGTTGGGGACAGGGGGGCAATGAGCAGTTCTTC
- TRBJ2-1 - TRBV6-5 CASSYSRPSIYNEQFF TGTGCCAGCAGTTACTCGAGGCCTAGTATCTACAATGAGCAGTTCTTC
large TRBJ2-7 - TRBV2 CASRPLGTGSGEQYF TGTGCCAGCAGACCCTTAGGAACAGGGTCTGGAGAGCAGTACTTC
few TRBJ1-3 - TRBV9 CASSVDEGGNTIYF TGTGCCAGCAGCGTAGATGAGGGTGGAAACACCATATATTTT
- TRBJ1-4 TRBD1 TRBV30 CAWRPRGSDEKLFF TGTGCCTGGAGGCCCAGGGGGAGTGATGAAAAACTGTTTTTT
- TRBJ2-5 TRBD2 TRBV2 CASGESGKETQYF TGTGCCAGCGGGGAAAGCGGGAAAGAGACCCAGTACTTC
few TRBJ1-5 - TRBV24-1 CATSDFSGNQPQHF TGTGCCACCAGTGATTTTTCGGGTAATCAGCCCCAGCATTTT
- TRBJ2-1 - TRBV2 CASKEGSYNEQFF TGTGCCAGCAAGGAGGGCTCCTACAATGAGCAGTTCTTC
- TRBJ2-7 - TRBV7-8 CATASVTYEQYF TGTGCCACCGCGAGCGTAACCTACGAGCAGTACTTC
- TRBJ2-1 TRBD2 TRBV19 CASKAGGPYNEQFF TGTGCCAGTAAGGCGGGAGGGCCTTACAATGAGCAGTTCTTC